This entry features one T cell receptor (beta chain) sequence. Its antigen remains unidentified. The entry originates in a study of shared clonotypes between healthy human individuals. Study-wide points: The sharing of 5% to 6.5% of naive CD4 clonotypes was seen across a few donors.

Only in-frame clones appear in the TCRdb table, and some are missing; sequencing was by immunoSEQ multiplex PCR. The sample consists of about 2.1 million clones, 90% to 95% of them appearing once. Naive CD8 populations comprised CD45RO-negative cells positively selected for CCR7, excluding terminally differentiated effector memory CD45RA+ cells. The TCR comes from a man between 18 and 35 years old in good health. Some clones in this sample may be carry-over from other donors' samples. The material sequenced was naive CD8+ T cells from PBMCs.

DNA of the CDR3: TGTGCCAGCAGCTTAGAAAGTTTATCCTACGAGCAGTACTTC. Its protein is CASSLESLSYEQYF. The rearrangement links TRBV7-9 to TRBJ2-7, with no clear D. The germline V and J ends were trimmed by 1 base and 1 base, with 8 bases remaining between them. This CDR3 region has 14 residues. Germline V lookup: CDR1 SEHNR, CDR2 FQNEAQ (reference sequence).